A selection of T cell receptor beta chains follows, all from one sample in a study of spatial heterogeneity in lung cancer. TCRdb passed the 5' RACE reads through MiXCR, listing each CDR3 protein once. The sample lists around 29,000 distinct CDR3 sequences, around 9.3% occurring once. The sequencing here drew on PBMCs, taken at follow-up. All receptors derive from a female donor with early-stage non-small cell lung cancer. Both conserved end residues are part of each CDR3. Some rows mark clone size as missing; the rest say once, few, many or name a class of expanded clone.

abundance: many
v_gene: TRBV7-2
CDR3aa: CASSLALGTGVVLETQYF

abundance: -
v_gene: TRBV29-1
CDR3aa: CSVEDAGQGTNYGYTF

abundance: -
v_gene: TRBV28
CDR3aa: CASSFRGVPYEQYF

abundance: few
v_gene: TRBV29-1
CDR3aa: CSVGDGATGLTF

abundance: many
v_gene: TRBV7-2
CDR3aa: CASSQGRATDTQYF

abundance: -
v_gene: TRBV7-9
CDR3aa: CASSFEGSNQPQHF

abundance: few
v_gene: TRBV7-2
CDR3aa: CASSLGDSPDTQYF

abundance: many
v_gene: TRBV7-9
CDR3aa: CASSFDSNTEAFF

abundance: many
v_gene: TRBV29-1
CDR3aa: CSVEDLGTDTQYF

abundance: many
v_gene: TRBV28
CDR3aa: CASRQDFSGANVLTF

abundance: few
v_gene: TRBV20-1
CDR3aa: CSARLADTDTQYF

abundance: many
v_gene: TRBV3-1
CDR3aa: CASSQEQVYGYTF

abundance: many
v_gene: TRBV7-2
CDR3aa: CASSLGGSTYEQYF

abundance: few
v_gene: TRBV2
CDR3aa: CASSRLAGTYEQYF